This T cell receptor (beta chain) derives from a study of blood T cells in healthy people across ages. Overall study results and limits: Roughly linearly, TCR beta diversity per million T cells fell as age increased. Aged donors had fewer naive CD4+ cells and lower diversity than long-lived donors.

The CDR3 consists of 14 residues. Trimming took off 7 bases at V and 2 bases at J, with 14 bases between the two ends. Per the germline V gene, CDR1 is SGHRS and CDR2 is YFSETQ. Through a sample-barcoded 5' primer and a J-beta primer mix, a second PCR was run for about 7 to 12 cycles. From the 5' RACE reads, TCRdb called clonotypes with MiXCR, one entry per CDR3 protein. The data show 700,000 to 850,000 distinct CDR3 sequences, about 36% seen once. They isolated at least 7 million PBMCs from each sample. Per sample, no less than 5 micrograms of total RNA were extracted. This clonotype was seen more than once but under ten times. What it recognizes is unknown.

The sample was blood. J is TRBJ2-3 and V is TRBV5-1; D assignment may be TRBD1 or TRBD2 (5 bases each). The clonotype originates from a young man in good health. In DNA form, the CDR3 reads TGCGCCAGCGTGGGTGGGGGTCCCACAGATACGCAGTATTTT. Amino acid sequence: CASVGGGPTDTQYF.